What follows are 29 T cell receptor beta chains derived from one specimen sequenced in a study of long-term antiretroviral therapy in people with HIV. A v3.0 immunoSEQ assay was performed at survey level. Libraries were prepared by immunoSEQ multiplex PCR; TCRdb keeps only in-frame clonotypes and omits some of them. The sample contains tens of thousands of clones, almost 95% of which appear only once. This sample comprised unsorted PBMCs, obtained just over 7.2 years after starting antiretroviral therapy. Receptor source: a man aged 50 to 60 with HIV.

The J gene is TRBJ2-7, the V gene TRBV7-6; D is possibly TRBD1 (5 bases). There are 15 residues in the CDR3. The V gene's germline CDR1 is SGHVS and CDR2 FNYEAQ. V lost 1 base, J lost 3 bases, and 13 bases lay in between. DNA for the CDR3: TGTGCCAGCAGCTTAGGACAGAACCTAATCTACGAGCAGTACTTC. It translates to CASSLGQNLIYEQYF.

This clone was detected only once. The CDR3 here is CASSIAWTGVNQPQHF. CDR3 coding DNA: TGTGCCAGTAGTATAGCGTGGACAGGGGTCAATCAGCCCCAGCATTTT. The V gene is TRBV19, the J gene TRBJ1-5; 9 nucleotides agree with TRBD1. The CDR3 runs to 16 residues. The J segment lost 3 bases and the V segment lost 1 base, leaving 4 bases of the junction unmatched. Germline lookup yields CDR1 LNHDA and CDR2 SQIVND (reference sequence).

The chain has TRBV7-8 and TRBJ1-2, with D uncertain. The germline CDR1 and CDR2 sequences are SGHVS and FQNEAQ. V lost 2 bases and J 6 bases, leaving 7 bases between the germline ends. This CDR3 spans 12 amino acids. The CDR3 DNA sequence: TGTGCCAGCAGCTTAAGAAGTGATGGCTACACCTTC. Protein product: CASSLRSDGYTF.

The V call is TRBV7-2, the J call TRBJ1-3; D perhaps matches TRBD1 (6 bases). CDR3 length equals 17 residues. V was clipped by 0 bases and J by 0 bases, with 12 bases between them. Germline V gene sequence: CDR1 SGHTA, CDR2 FQGNSA. The CDR3 reads CASSLAGGSISGNTIYF. CDR3 in DNA: TGTGCCAGCAGCTTAGCGGGGGGCTCGATCTCTGGAAACACCATATATTTT. The full variable domain, its missing parts supplied by reference TRBV7-2 and TRBJ1-3, is GAGVSQSPSNKVTEKGKDVELRCDPISGHTALYWYRQSLGQGLEFLIYFQGNSAPDKSGLPSDRFSAERTGGSVSTLTIQRTQQEDSAVYLCASSLAGGSISGNTIYFGEGSWLTVV.

A note on this clone: Other nucleotide sequences from this sample produce the same CDR3. The rearrangement joins TRBV6-1 to TRBJ2-7; a possible D gene is TRBD1 (5 bases). V dropped 1 base and J dropped 3 bases, with 10 bases sitting between them. The CDR3 length is 14 residues. Germline V lookup: CDR1 MNHNS, CDR2 SASEGT. The CDR3 loop is CASSEGQGNYEQYF. CDR3 sequence (DNA): TGTGCCAGCAGTGAAGGCCAGGGAAACTACGAGCAGTACTTC.

V is TRBV6-5 and J is TRBJ1-1; D remains ambiguous. The CDR3 sequence is 14 residues long. Trimming pared 6 bases from V and 1 base from J, leaving 12 bases between. The germline gives CDR1 MNHEY, CDR2 SVGAGI. In nucleotides, the CDR3 is TGTGCCAGCAGGGACGAGGAAGGGAACACTGAAGCTTTCTTT. Translation gives CASRDEEGNTEAFF.

The chain recombines TRBV5-1 with TRBJ2-1, with 8 nucleotides matching TRBD2. CDR1 is SGHRS and CDR2 is YFSETQ in the germline V gene. The CDR3 is 15 amino acids. V shed 4 bases and J 0 bases; nucleotides not matched to a gene: 3. CDR3 loop: CASSEGTSSYNEQFF. The CDR3 bases are TGCGCCAGCAGCGAGGGGACTAGCTCCTACAATGAGCAGTTCTTC.

This clone was seen a single time. The chain links TRBV15 to TRBJ2-3; D assignment may be TRBD1 or TRBD2 (7 bases each). Trimming stripped 1 base from V and 3 bases from J, with 11 bases between. The CDR3 length is 15 residues. Germline V CDR1 and CDR2: LNHNV, YYDKDF (reference sequence). For the CDR3, the DNA is TGTGCCACCAGCAGAGGGGAGGGGGCTACAGATACGCAGTATTTT. Encoded protein: CATSRGEGATDTQYF.

CDR3 residues: CASTRTVEAGNTIYF. As DNA, the CDR3 is TGTGCCAGCACCCGGACAGTCGAAGCTGGAAACACCATATATTTT. The V gene is TRBV6-1, the J gene TRBJ1-3; D perhaps matches TRBD1 (6 bases). The germline CDR1 and CDR2 sequences are MNHNS and SASEGT. This CDR3 is 15 amino acids long. V dropped 7 bases and J dropped 2 bases, with 15 bases sitting between them.

This chain uses TRBV4-1 with TRBJ2-1, with D perhaps TRBD1 (5 bases). CDR1 and CDR2 (germline): MGHRA, YSYEKL. V lost 1 base to trimming and J lost 5 bases, with 6 bases between them. There are 13 residues in the CDR3. CDR3: CASSQAGNNEQFF. In DNA form, the CDR3 reads TGCGCCAGCAGCCAAGCAGGGAACAATGAGCAGTTCTTC.

The chain employs TRBV30 and TRBJ1-1, with D possibly being TRBD1 (5 bases). Trimming stripped 3 bases from V and 1 base from J, with 9 bases between. CDR1 GTSNPN and CDR2 SVGIG come from the germline V gene (reference sequence). CDR3 length: 13 residues. The CDR3 spells CAWRGRGNTEAFF. The CDR3, as DNA: TGTGCCTGGAGGGGGCGGGGGAACACTGAAGCTTTCTTT.

V usage is TRBV5-5 and J usage is TRBJ2-7, with D possibly being TRBD1 (5 bases). CDR1 and CDR2 (germline): SGHKS, YYEKEE (reference sequence). V lost 7 bases and J lost 0, with 8 bases in between. This CDR3 comprises 12 residues. CDR3 sequence: CASGADSYEQYF. Here the CDR3 DNA reads TGTGCCAGCGGGGCGGACTCCTACGAGCAGTACTTC.

V and J are TRBV5-1 and TRBJ2-1, with D perhaps TRBD1 (6 bases). The germline V and J ends were trimmed by 3 bases and 4 bases, with 14 bases remaining between them. CDR1 and CDR2 (germline): SGHRS, YFSETQ. The CDR3 consists of 15 residues. CDR3 DNA sequence: TGCGCCAGCAGCTCGACAGGAAAAGCTTACAATGAGCAGTTCTTC. Its translation is CASSSTGKAYNEQFF. Full variable domain (missing parts from reference TRBV5-1 and TRBJ2-1): KAGVTQTPRYLIKTRGQQVTLSCSPISGHRSVSWYQQTPGQGLQFLFEYFSETQRNKGNFPGRFSGRQFSNSRSEMNVSTLELGDSALYLCASSSTGKAYNEQFFGPGTRLTVL.

The chain employs TRBV2 and TRBJ2-2; 7 nucleotides align to TRBD1. The CDR3 spans 15 residues. Germline CDR1 and CDR2: SNHLY and FYNNEI. After removal of 8 bases from V and 1 base from J, the junction contained 7 bases not matched to a gene. Written as DNA, the CDR3 is TGTGCCAGCTCCCTAAGGACAGGGAACACCGGGGAGCTGTTTTTT. Translation gives CASSLRTGNTGELFF.

The CDR3 loop reads CASSYSGTGGNQPQHF. The CDR3 nucleotides are TGTGCCAGCAGTTACTCAGGGACAGGGGGCAATCAGCCCCAGCATTTT. This rearrangement joins TRBV6-6 to TRBJ1-5; 10 bases map to TRBD1. V shed 0 bases and J 2 bases; nucleotides not matched to a gene: 1. The CDR3 sequence is 16 residues long. CDR1 and CDR2 (germline): MNHNY, SVGAGI (reference sequence).

This chain connects TRBV28 to TRBJ1-3; D is ambiguous. V lost 2 bases to trimming and J lost 1 base, with 9 bases between them. Germline CDR1 reads MDHEN; CDR2 reads SYDVKM. The CDR3 sequence is 15 residues long. The CDR3 is CASSLGRSSGNTIYF. The CDR3 DNA is TGTGCCAGCAGTTTAGGAAGGTCTTCTGGAAACACCATATATTTT.

The CDR3, as DNA: TGTGCCACCACAGGGCTGGATAATTCACCCCTCCACTTT. Its translation is CATTGLDNSPLHF. The chain has TRBV6-6 and TRBJ1-6, with a weak D call TRBD1 (6 bases). CDR1 is MNHNY, CDR2 SVGAGI, per germline (reference sequence). The CDR3 sequence is 13 residues long. V was clipped by 10 bases and J by 5 bases, with 12 bases between them.

V is TRBV13 and J is TRBJ2-3; tentatively, D is TRBD1 (6 bases). Germline lookup yields CDR1 PRHDT and CDR2 FYEKMQ (reference sequence). The CDR3 extends over 17 amino acids. Trimming shortened V by 5 bases and J by 0 bases, and 18 bases separated the two germline ends. This CDR3 reads CASSPFRDIPSTDTQYF. Written as DNA, the CDR3 is TGTGCCAGCAGCCCATTCCGGGACATCCCTAGCACAGATACGCAGTATTTT.

The CDR3: CASSLVGNIQYF. The CDR3 region has the DNA TGTGCCAGCAGCTTAGTGGGGAACATTCAGTACTTC. This rearrangement joins TRBV7-9 to TRBJ2-4; D is uncertain. This CDR3 has 12 residues. Germline V gives CDR1 SEHNR, CDR2 FQNEAQ (reference sequence). The V and J ends lost 1 base and 7 bases respectively, with 5 bases between them. The whole variable domain, filled in from reference TRBV7-9 and TRBJ2-4, reads DTGVSQNPRHKITKRGQNVTFRCDPISEHNRLYWYRQTLGQGPEFLTYFQNEAQLEKSRLLSDRFSAERPKGSFSTLEIQRTEQGDSAMYLCASSLVGNIQYFGAGTRLSVL.

A single count supports this clone. The chain carries TRBV27 and TRBJ1-3; 7 nucleotides align to TRBD1. The ends lost 2 bases at V and 3 bases at J; junction bases unmatched: 1. CDR3 length: 14 residues. Germline V gene lookup returns CDR1 MNHEY and CDR2 SMNVEV (reference sequence). The CDR3 loop is CASSLTGVGNTIYF. The CDR3 region has the DNA TGTGCCAGCAGTTTAACAGGGGTTGGAAACACCATATATTTT.

This rearrangement joins TRBV6-1 to TRBJ2-7; TRBD2 matches at 7 bases. V was clipped by 7 bases and J by 11 bases; unmatched bases: 8. The CDR3 covers 11 residues. Germline values: CDR1 MNHNS, CDR2 SASEGT. The CDR3 DNA reads TGTGCCAGCATCGAACGGGGGGAAGAGTACTTC. Protein sequence: CASIERGEEYF.

The chain's CDR3 is CASSYSNARADTQYF. The DNA for the CDR3 is TGTGCCAGCAGTTACTCGAATGCAAGAGCCGATACGCAGTATTTT. This chain links TRBV6-5 with TRBJ2-3; D is ambiguous. Trimming took 0 bases from V and 6 from J, leaving 13 bases between them. The CDR3 is 15 residues long. CDR1 is MNHEY, CDR2 SVGAGI, per germline.

This sequence joins TRBV7-9 and TRBJ1-5; 8 nucleotides align to TRBD1. V shed 5 bases, J shed 6 bases, and the junction held 0 bases outside the gene matches. Germline V gene data show CDR1 as SEHNR and CDR2 as FQNEAQ (reference sequence). The CDR3 covers 12 residues. CDR3 DNA sequence: TGTGCCAGCAGCCAGGGGGCTCAGCCCCAGCATTTT. Protein sequence: CASSQGAQPQHF.

The gene calls are TRBV28 and TRBJ1-2; 12 positions agree with TRBD1. Per the germline V gene, CDR1 is MDHEN and CDR2 is SYDVKM. This CDR3 comprises 16 residues. Trimming at V came to 5 bases and at J to 8 bases, leaving 12 bases not matched to a gene. The CDR3 region has the DNA TGTGCCAGCAGTCCCCCCGGGACAGGGGGCGCGGGAGGCTACACCTTC. Translated, it gives CASSPPGTGGAGGYTF.

The rearrangement uses TRBV7-2 and TRBJ2-3; possibly TRBD1 or TRBD2 for D (5 bases each). Germline loops: CDR1 SGHTA, CDR2 FQGNSA. CDR3 length: 15 residues. Between the trimmed V and J ends, which lost 0 bases and 5 bases, there was a span of 12 bases. Here the CDR3 reads CASSLAGVMVDTQYF. CDR3 sequence (DNA): TGTGCCAGCAGCTTAGCGGGGGTCATGGTAGATACGCAGTATTTT.

The J gene is TRBJ1-6, the V gene TRBV27; the match to TRBD1 covers 9 bases. Germline assignment: CDR1 MNHEY and CDR2 SMNVEV (reference sequence). This CDR3 region has 15 residues. Losses at the gene ends were 2 bases for V and 9 bases for J; bases not matched to a gene: 5. CDR3 in DNA: TGTGCCAGCAGTTTAAGTTCGACAGGGGGTTCACCCCTCCACTTT. It is translated as CASSLSSTGGSPLHF.

This clone was seen once. The chain links TRBV6-1 to TRBJ2-3; weak D call: TRBD2 (5 bases). Germline V gives CDR1 MNHNS, CDR2 SASEGT. This CDR3 region has 15 residues. V was trimmed by 0 bases and J by 0 bases, leaving 7 bases between them. The CDR3 loop reads CASSEAAGSTDTQYF. For the CDR3, the DNA is TGTGCCAGCAGTGAAGCGGCGGGTAGCACAGATACGCAGTATTTT.

The rearrangement uses TRBV2 and TRBJ2-7, with TRBD2 identical over 7 bases. The CDR3 has 13 amino acids. Losses at the gene ends were 6 bases for V and 2 bases for J; bases not matched to a gene: 4. From germline, CDR1 is SNHLY and CDR2 FYNNEI. The DNA of the CDR3 is TGTGCCAGCAGGGGGGGGGAAACCTACGAGCAGTACTTC. Protein: CASRGGETYEQYF.

This clone was counted between two and nine times. This sequence joins TRBV11-2 and TRBJ1-6; a weak D match, TRBD1 (5 bases). V lost 1 base, J lost 7 bases, and 14 bases lay in between. Germline CDR1 reads SGHAT; CDR2 reads FQNNGV. The CDR3 runs to 16 residues. The CDR3 DNA reads as TGTGCCAGCAGCTTAGGTCCAGGGACGGGGAATTCACCCCTCCACTTT. Translating gives CASSLGPGTGNSPLHF.